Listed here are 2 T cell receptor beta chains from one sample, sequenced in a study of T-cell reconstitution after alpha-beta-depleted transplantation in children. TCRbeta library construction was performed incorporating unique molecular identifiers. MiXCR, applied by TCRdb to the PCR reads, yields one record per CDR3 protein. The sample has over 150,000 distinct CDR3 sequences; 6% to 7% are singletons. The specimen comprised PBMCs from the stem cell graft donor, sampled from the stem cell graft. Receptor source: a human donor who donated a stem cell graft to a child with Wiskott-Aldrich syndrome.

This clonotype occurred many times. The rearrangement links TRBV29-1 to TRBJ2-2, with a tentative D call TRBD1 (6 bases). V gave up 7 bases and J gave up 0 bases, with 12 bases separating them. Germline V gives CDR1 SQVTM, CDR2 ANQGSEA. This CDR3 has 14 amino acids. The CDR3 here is CSGLGQPNTGELFF. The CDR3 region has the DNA TGCAGCGGGTTAGGACAGCCGAACACCGGGGAGCTGTTTTTT.

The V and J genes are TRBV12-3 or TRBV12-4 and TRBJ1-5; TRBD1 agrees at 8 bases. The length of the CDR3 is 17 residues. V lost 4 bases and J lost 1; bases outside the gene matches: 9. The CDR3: CASSYLWGDRSNQPQHF. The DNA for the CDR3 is TGTGCCAGCAGTTACCTGTGGGGGGACAGGAGCAATCAGCCCCAGCATTTT.